The following is a T cell receptor beta chain sequence with its context. The antigen is not known. Since the CDR3 does not end with the conserved phenylalanine or tryptophan, this likely comes from a read error. All patients were untreated before thyroid surgery. Under the authors' procedure: Construction of a distant-metastasis classifier for papillary thyroid cancer relied on CDR3 differences across clinicopathological groups. TCRdb reprocessed the PCR reads via MiXCR. V and J calls and clone size were set by TCRdb, not the authors. The sample has 21,000 or so clones, 28% seen once. This sample is part of a study of metastatic and nonmetastatic thyroid tumors. Study-wide background: Malignant thyroid and benign thyroid patients provided blood and tumor or nodule tissue whose repertoires were compared.

Study conclusions and caveats: Malignant thyroid tumors reportedly had TCR beta diversity that was significantly higher than in benign nodules, in blood and tumor.

The TCR was taken from a male donor with papillary thyroid cancer or a benign thyroid nodule (not recorded which). Some clones in this sample may be carry-over from other donors' samples. Sample: tumor tissue.

CDR3 bases: TGTGCCAGCAGTCCTAACAGGGGGCCGGGCTACGAGCAGTACCTC. Translation gives CASSPNRGPGYEQYL. This sequence joins TRBV28 and TRBJ2-7, with 9 nucleotides matching TRBD1. The J segment lost 3 bases and the V segment lost 5 bases, leaving 8 bases of the junction unmatched. This CDR3 has 15 residues. Per the germline V gene, CDR1 is MDHEN and CDR2 is SYDVKM.